Presented here are 12 T cell receptor beta chains from one specimen sequenced in a study of control samples from healthy donors and cancer patients. Assay used: immunoSEQ multiplex PCR; TCRdb lists only in-frame clones, some missing. Here the sample spans roughly 88,000 clones, roughly nine tenths being singletons. Material: blood. These receptors came from a woman aged 30 to 39 in good health.

Here the CDR3 DNA reads TGTGCCAGCAGCCCCACCGGGGGCTCTGGAAACACCATATATTTT. Protein sequence: CASSPTGGSGNTIYF. This rearrangement joins TRBV5-4 to TRBJ1-3; D is possibly TRBD1 (5 bases). Trimming pared 4 bases from V and 0 bases from J, leaving 11 bases between. Germline values: CDR1 SGHNT, CDR2 YYREEE (reference sequence). The CDR3 sequence is 15 residues long.

The V call is TRBV12-3 or TRBV12-4, the J call TRBJ2-7; D might be TRBD2 (5 bases). Trimming left V 3 bases short and J 7 bases short, with 13 bases between. This CDR3 is 13 amino acids long. The CDR3 nucleotides are TGTGCCAGCAGTTTCTTAGGAGGTGGGGAGCAGTACTTC. This codes for CASSFLGGGEQYF.

The gene calls are TRBV7-3 and TRBJ2-1; D is perhaps TRBD2 (5 bases). V was cut by 5 bases and J by 7 bases, with 18 bases left in between. The CDR3 runs 15 residues. Germline CDR1 and CDR2: SGHTA and FQGTGA. The CDR3: CASSPLGSGVNEQFF. The DNA for the CDR3 is TGTGCCAGCAGCCCCCTAGGGAGTGGGGTTAATGAGCAGTTCTTC.

This chain links TRBV12-3 or TRBV12-4 with TRBJ1-1; D is ambiguous. The CDR3 runs 10 residues. Trimming removed 11 bases at V and 7 bases at J, with 11 bases between. The CDR3 reads CASGRFEAFF. CDR3 DNA sequence: TGTGCCTCCGGACGGTTTGAAGCTTTCTTT.

V and J are TRBV6-5 and TRBJ2-5; a possible D gene is TRBD1 (5 bases). Trimming cost V 7 bases and J 3 bases, with 18 bases left between them. CDR3 length: 15 amino acids. From germline, CDR1 is MNHEY and CDR2 SVGAGI. The CDR3: CASIRTTRKEETQYF. CDR3 coding DNA: TGTGCCAGCATTCGGACAACGCGGAAAGAAGAGACCCAGTACTTC.

The chain links TRBV12-5 to TRBJ2-3, with D unresolved. V lost 3 bases and J lost 2, with 9 bases in between. This CDR3 region has 14 residues. Germline CDR1 and CDR2: LGHNT and FRNRAP. The CDR3 here is CASGFMRTTDTQYF. The DNA of the CDR3 is TGTGCTAGTGGTTTCATGCGGACCACAGATACGCAGTATTTT. Full variable domain (remainder filled in from reference TRBV12-5 and TRBJ2-3): DARVTQTPRHKVTEMGQEVTMRCQPILGHNTVFWYRQTMMQGLELLAYFRNRAPLDDSGMPKDRFSAEMPDATLATLKIQPSEPRDSAVYFCASGFMRTTDTQYFGPGTRLTVL.

This clone has a single count. Distinct nucleotide sequences in the sample also encode this CDR3. The rearrangement links TRBV18 to TRBJ2-5; 7 bases fit TRBD2. This CDR3 has 13 residues. After removal of 3 bases from V and 2 bases from J, the junction contained 0 bases not matched to a gene. The germline V gene encodes CDR1 KGHSH and CDR2 LQKENI. The CDR3 protein is CASSPGLQETQYF. The CDR3 bases are TGTGCCAGCTCACCGGGACTACAAGAGACCCAGTACTTC.

This sequence joins TRBV5-4 and TRBJ2-3; unclear D gene. V lost 9 bases and J lost 6, with 23 bases in between. This CDR3 has 15 residues. Germline assignment: CDR1 SGHNT and CDR2 YYREEE (reference sequence). CDR3 region: CATAYPKGGVDTQYF. Written as DNA, the CDR3 is TGTGCCACGGCTTACCCGAAGGGTGGAGTGGATACGCAGTATTTT.

The rearrangement links TRBV27 to TRBJ1-1; weak D call: TRBD1 (5 bases). This CDR3 comprises 17 residues. Germline V gene data show CDR1 as MNHEY and CDR2 as SMNVEV (reference sequence). With 2 bases removed from V and 0 bases from J, the gap between germline ends came to 16 bases. The CDR3, as DNA: TGTGCCAGCAGTTTAGATTCCAGGGCTCACATGAACACTGAAGCTTTCTTT. It encodes CASSLDSRAHMNTEAFF.

This chain uses TRBV12-3 or TRBV12-4 with TRBJ1-3; 7 nucleotides align to TRBD1. This CDR3 contains 11 residues. With V trimmed by 8 bases and J by 12 bases, 7 bases remained unmatched. CDR3: CASGQGGGIYF. CDR3 DNA sequence: TGTGCCAGCGGCCAGGGGGGGGGCATATATTTT.

This rearrangement joins TRBV30 to TRBJ1-2; D unresolved. Trimming shortened V by 5 bases and J by 3 bases, and 7 bases separated the two germline ends. CDR1 is GTSNPN and CDR2 is SVGIG in the germline V gene (reference sequence). The CDR3 sequence is 11 residues long. The CDR3 DNA sequence: TGTGCCTGGGGTCGCTACTATGGCTACACCTTC. It encodes CAWGRYYGYTF.

J is TRBJ2-1 and V is TRBV7-8; D assignment may be TRBD1 or TRBD2 (5 bases each). The length of the CDR3 is 15 residues. CDR1 and CDR2 (germline): SGHVS, FQNEAQ. Between the trimmed V and J ends, which lost 3 bases and 3 bases, there was a span of 12 bases. The CDR3 here is CASSFPGRDYNEQFF. The CDR3 nucleotides read TGTGCCAGCAGCTTCCCGGGACGCGACTACAATGAGCAGTTCTTC.